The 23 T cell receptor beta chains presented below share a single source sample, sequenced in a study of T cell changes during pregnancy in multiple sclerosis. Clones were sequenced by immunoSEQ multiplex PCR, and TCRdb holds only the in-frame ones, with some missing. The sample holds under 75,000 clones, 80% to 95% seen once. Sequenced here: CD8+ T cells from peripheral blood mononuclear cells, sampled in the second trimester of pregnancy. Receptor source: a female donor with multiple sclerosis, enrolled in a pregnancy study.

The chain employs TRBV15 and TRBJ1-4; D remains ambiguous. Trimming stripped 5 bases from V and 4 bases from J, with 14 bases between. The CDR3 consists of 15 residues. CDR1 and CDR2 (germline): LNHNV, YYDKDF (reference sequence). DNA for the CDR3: TGTGCCACCAGCCGCCCGAGGGCCAGTAATGAAAAACTGTTTTTT. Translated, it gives CATSRPRASNEKLFF.

CDR3 bases: TGTGCCAGCAGGATAATTGGTGCGGGAGGGCCCTATGACACCGGGGAGCTGTTTTTT. Translating gives CASRIIGAGGPYDTGELFF. J is TRBJ2-2 and V is TRBV13; TRBD2 matches at 9 bases. CDR1 and CDR2 (germline): PRHDT, FYEKMQ (reference sequence). V shed 6 bases, J shed 3 bases, and the junction held 17 bases outside the gene matches. This CDR3 contains 19 residues.

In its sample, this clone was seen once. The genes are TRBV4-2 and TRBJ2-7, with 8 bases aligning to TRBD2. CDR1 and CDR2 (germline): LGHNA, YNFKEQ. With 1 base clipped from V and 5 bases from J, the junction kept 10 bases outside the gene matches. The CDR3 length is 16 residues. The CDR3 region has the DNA TGTGCCAGCAGCCAAGTCGACAGCGGGAGTGCCCACGAGCAGTACTTC. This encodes CASSQVDSGSAHEQYF.

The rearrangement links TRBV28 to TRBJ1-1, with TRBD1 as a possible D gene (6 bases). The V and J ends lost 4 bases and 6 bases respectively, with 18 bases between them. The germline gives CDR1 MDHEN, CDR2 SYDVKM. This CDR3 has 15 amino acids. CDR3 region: CASSYPGQTTSEAFF. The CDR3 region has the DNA TGTGCCAGCAGTTATCCCGGACAGACCACCTCTGAAGCTTTCTTT.

CDR3 residues: CASSFLRDRGYETQYF. CDR3 nucleotides: TGTGCCAGCAGCTTTCTCCGGGACAGGGGGTATGAGACCCAGTACTTC. The chain has TRBV5-4 and TRBJ2-5; 11 bases are shared with TRBD1. CDR3 length: 16 residues. The junction had 8 bases not matched to a gene; V was cut back by 2 bases and J by 5 bases. CDR1 and CDR2 (germline): SGHNT, YYREEE (reference sequence).

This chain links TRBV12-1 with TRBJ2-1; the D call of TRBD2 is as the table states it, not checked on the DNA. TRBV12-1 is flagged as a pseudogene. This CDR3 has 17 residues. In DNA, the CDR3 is TGTGCCAGCAGACGTGGACAGGGACTAGCAGCTTACAATGAGCAGTTCTTC. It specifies CASRRGQGLAAYNEQFF.

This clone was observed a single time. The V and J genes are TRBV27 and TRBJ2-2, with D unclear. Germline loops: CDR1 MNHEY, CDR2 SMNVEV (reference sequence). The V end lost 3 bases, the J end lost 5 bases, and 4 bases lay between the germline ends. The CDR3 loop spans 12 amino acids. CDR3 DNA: TGTGCCAGCAGTTTTTATACCGGGGAGCTGTTTTTT. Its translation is CASSFYTGELFF.

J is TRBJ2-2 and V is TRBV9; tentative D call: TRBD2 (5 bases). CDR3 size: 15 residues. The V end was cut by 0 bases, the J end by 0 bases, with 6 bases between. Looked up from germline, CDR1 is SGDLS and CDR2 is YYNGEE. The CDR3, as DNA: TGTGCCAGCAGCGTAGGGACTGCGAACACCGGGGAGCTGTTTTTT. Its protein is CASSVGTANTGELFF.

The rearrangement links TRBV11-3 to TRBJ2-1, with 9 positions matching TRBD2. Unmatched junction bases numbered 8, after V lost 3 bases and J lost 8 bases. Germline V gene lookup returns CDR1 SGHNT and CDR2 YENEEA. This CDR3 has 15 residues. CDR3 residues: CASSFGTSPIYEQFF. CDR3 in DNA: TGTGCCAGCAGCTTTGGGACTAGCCCTATCTATGAGCAGTTCTTC.

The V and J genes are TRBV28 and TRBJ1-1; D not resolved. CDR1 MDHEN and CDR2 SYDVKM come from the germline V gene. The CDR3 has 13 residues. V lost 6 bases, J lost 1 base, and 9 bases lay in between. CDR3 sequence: CASSLRQNTEAFF. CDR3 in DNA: TGTGCCAGCAGCCTCAGGCAGAACACTGAAGCTTTCTTT.

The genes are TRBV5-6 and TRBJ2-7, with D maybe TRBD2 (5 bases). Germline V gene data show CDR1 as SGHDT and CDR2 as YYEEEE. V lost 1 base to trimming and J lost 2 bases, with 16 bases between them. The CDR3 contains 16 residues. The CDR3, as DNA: TGTGCCAGCAGCTTGTGGGCGGGCCTCGCTGCCTACGAGCAGTACTTC. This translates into CASSLWAGLAAYEQYF.

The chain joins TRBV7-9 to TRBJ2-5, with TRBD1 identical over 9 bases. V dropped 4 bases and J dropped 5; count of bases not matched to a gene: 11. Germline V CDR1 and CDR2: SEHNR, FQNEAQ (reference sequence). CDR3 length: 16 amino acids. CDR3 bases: TGTGCCAGCAGCTCATCCCGGACAGGGGTAGAGGAGACCCAGTACTTC. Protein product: CASSSSRTGVEETQYF.

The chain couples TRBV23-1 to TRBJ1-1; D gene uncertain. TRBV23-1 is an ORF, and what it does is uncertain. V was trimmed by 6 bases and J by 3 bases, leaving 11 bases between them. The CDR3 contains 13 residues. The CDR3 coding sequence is TGCGCCAGCAGCCCATACAGAGACACTGAAGCTTTCTTT. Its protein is CASSPYRDTEAFF.

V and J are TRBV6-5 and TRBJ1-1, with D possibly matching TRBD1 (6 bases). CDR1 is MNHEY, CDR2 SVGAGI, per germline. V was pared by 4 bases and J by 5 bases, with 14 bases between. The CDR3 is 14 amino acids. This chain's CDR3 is CASSFSGGFTEAFF. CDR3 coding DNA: TGTGCCAGCAGTTTTAGTGGGGGCTTTACTGAAGCTTTCTTT.

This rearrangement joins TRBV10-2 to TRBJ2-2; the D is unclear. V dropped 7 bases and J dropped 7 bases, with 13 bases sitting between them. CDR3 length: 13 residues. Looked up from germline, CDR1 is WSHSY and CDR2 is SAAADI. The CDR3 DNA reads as TGCGCCAGCACCCCCTATTTGCACGGGGAGCTGTTTTTT. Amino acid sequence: CASTPYLHGELFF.

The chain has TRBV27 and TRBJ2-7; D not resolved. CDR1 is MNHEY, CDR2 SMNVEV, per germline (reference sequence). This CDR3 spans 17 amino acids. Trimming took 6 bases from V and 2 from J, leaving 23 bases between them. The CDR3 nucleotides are TGTGCCAGCAGCCCCGTAGTCTCCCTTCACCCTCCCTACGAGCAGTACTTC. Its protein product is CASSPVVSLHPPYEQYF.

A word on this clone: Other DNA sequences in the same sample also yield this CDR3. The CDR3 loop is CASSPTGYEQYF. CDR3 DNA sequence: TGTGCCAGCAGTCCAACAGGGTACGAGCAGTACTTC. The chain links TRBV7-2 to TRBJ2-7, with D perhaps matching TRBD1 (6 bases). Germline CDR1 is SGHTA and CDR2 is FQGNSA. V was clipped by 6 bases and J by 4 bases, with 10 bases between them. The CDR3 is 12 residues long. The full variable domain, completed using reference TRBV7-2 and TRBJ2-7, is GAGVSQSPSNKVTEKGKDVELRCDPISGHTALYWYRQSLGQGLEFLIYFQGNSAPDKSGLPSDRFSAERTGGSVSTLTIQRTQQEDSAVYLCASSPTGYEQYFGPGTRLTVT.

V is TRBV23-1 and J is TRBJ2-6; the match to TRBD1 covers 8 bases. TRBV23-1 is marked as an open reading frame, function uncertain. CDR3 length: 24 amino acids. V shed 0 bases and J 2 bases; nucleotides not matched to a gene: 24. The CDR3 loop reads CASSQSAAGQDSFLSLPGANVLTF. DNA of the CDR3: TGCGCCAGCAGTCAATCAGCCGCGGGACAGGACTCCTTCTTATCCTTACCTGGGGCCAACGTCCTGACTTTC.

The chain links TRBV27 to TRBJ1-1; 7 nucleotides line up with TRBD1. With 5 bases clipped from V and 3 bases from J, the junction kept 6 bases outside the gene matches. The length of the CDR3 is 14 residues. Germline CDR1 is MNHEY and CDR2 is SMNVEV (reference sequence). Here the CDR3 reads CASSELQGYTEAFF. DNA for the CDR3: TGTGCCAGCAGTGAACTACAGGGGTACACTGAAGCTTTCTTT.

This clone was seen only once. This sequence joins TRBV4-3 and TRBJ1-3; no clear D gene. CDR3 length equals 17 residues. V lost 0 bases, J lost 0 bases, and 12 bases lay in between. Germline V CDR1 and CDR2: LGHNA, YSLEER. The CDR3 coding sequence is TGCGCCAGCAGCCAAGATCCGGCGGGAAACTCTGGAAACACCATATATTTT. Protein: CASSQDPAGNSGNTIYF.

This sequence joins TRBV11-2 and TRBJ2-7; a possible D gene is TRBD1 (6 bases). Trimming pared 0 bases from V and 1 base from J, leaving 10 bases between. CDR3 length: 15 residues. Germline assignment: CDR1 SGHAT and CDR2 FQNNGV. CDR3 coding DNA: TGTGCCAGCAGCTTAGATAGTGACAGGTCCTACGAGCAGTACTTC. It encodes CASSLDSDRSYEQYF.

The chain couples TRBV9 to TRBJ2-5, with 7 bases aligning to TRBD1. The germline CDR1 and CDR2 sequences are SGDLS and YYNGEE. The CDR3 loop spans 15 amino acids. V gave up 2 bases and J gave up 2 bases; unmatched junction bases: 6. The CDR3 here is CASSVSSGQQETQYF. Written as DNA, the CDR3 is TGTGCCAGCAGCGTCTCCTCGGGACAGCAAGAGACCCAGTACTTC.

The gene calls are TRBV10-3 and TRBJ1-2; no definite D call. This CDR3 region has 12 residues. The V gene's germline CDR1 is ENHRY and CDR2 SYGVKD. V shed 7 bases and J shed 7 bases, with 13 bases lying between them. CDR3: CAITDGGSGYTF. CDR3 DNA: TGTGCCATCACCGATGGAGGAAGTGGCTACACCTTC.